Sequencing of this T cell receptor beta chain was carried out in a study of identical twins. Study results and limitations: Within beta out-of-frame sequences, the excess sharing observed between twins was weaker.

V shed 0 bases and J shed 5 bases, with 9 bases lying between them. The CDR3 length is 14 residues. Looked up from germline, CDR1 is SGHRS and CDR2 is YFSETQ. To note about this clonotype: Antigen: not known.

cDNA molecules carried unique molecular identifiers, and template switching added a universal primer site. From the 5' RACE reads, TCRdb called clonotypes with MiXCR, one entry per CDR3 protein. Here the sample spans roughly 770,000 distinct CDR3 sequences, over 15% being singletons. The same sample was also studied in work on T cells expressing NK-cell markers.

The J gene is TRBJ2-1, the V gene TRBV5-1, with TRBD2 as a possible D gene (5 bases). This clonotype was sampled from a woman between 18 and 29 years old in good health. Sequenced input: PBMCs. For the CDR3, the DNA is TGCGCCAGCAGCTTGGCATGGCGGGACAATGAGCAGTTCTTC. It is translated as CASSLAWRDNEQFF.